The next 20 T cell receptor beta chains were all read from a single sample in a study of cytomegalovirus exposure and HLA in healthy donors. The primer mix had 60 Vbeta and 13 Jbeta primers. The protocol was immunoSEQ multiplex PCR, while the TCRdb copy is restricted to in-frame clones and leaves out a portion. The sample shows 150,000 to 180,000 clones, roughly 80% of them seen only once. The sample comprised PBMCs. All receptors derive from a woman aged 35 to 49 in good health and CMV-seronegative.

J is TRBJ2-1 and V is TRBV9; weak D call: TRBD2 (5 bases). The CDR3 sequence is 16 residues long. Trimming took 0 bases from V and 3 from J, leaving 13 bases between them. Germline CDR1 SGDLS, CDR2 YYNGEE. The CDR3 loop reads CASSVDFRLLYNEQFF. The CDR3 nucleotides are TGTGCCAGCAGCGTAGATTTCAGACTACTCTACAATGAGCAGTTCTTC. The full variable domain, in which reference TRBV9 and TRBJ2-1 provide the parts outside the CDR3, is DSGVTQTPKHLITATGQRVTLRCSPRSGDLSVYWYQQSLDQGLQFLIQYYNGEERAKGNILERFSAQQFPDLHSELNLSSLELGDSALYFCASSVDFRLLYNEQFFGPGTRLTVL.

CDR3 sequence: CASSLDRGNTEAFF. DNA of the CDR3: TGTGCCAGCAGCTTAGATAGGGGGAACACTGAAGCTTTCTTT. The chain couples TRBV11-3 to TRBJ1-1; tentatively, D is TRBD1 (5 bases). The germline gives CDR1 SGHNT, CDR2 YENEEA. This CDR3 has 14 amino acids. V was clipped by 0 bases and J by 1 base, with 6 bases between them.

This chain connects TRBV2 to TRBJ2-7; D remains ambiguous. The CDR3 contains 17 residues. Deletions cut 6 bases from V and 5 bases from J, with 26 bases between. Germline CDR1 and CDR2: SNHLY and FYNNEI. The CDR3: CASSPGTRQPTLDEQYF. DNA of the CDR3: TGTGCCAGCAGCCCAGGTACCAGGCAGCCAACGCTGGACGAGCAGTACTTC.

The gene calls are TRBV7-6 and TRBJ1-5, with D possibly TRBD1 on 5 matching bases. Per germline, CDR1 SGHVS and CDR2 FNYEAQ. V lost 1 base, J lost 9 bases, and 10 bases lay in between. There are 13 residues in the CDR3. DNA for the CDR3: TGTGCCAGCAGCTTAGGGGGGGTAGGGCCCCAGCATTTT. Protein: CASSLGGVGPQHF.

The genes are TRBV11-3 and TRBJ2-7; 10 nucleotides line up with TRBD2. V trimming: 5 bases; J trimming: 1 base; junction bases outside the gene matches: 5. Germline CDR1 is SGHNT and CDR2 is YENEEA. The CDR3 spans 15 residues. CDR3 coding DNA: TGTGCCAGCAGCCCGCGACTAGCGGGTTCCTACGAGCAGTACTTC. Residues: CASSPRLAGSYEQYF.

In the case of this clone: One junction end does not reproduce the germline sequence, and a read error may be involved. The chain couples TRBV6-1 to TRBJ2-1; 11 bases agree with TRBD2. The CDR3 runs 15 residues. CDR1 and CDR2 (germline): MNHNS, SASEGT. CDR3 loop: CASSEELAGDNKQFF. CDR3 nucleotide sequence: TGTGCCAGCAGTGAAGAACTAGCGGGGGACAATAAGCAGTTCTTC.

The chain recombines TRBV9 with TRBJ2-1; 8 bases are shared with TRBD2. V gave up 2 bases and J gave up 7 bases; unmatched junction bases: 8. Germline V gene lookup returns CDR1 SGDLS and CDR2 YYNGEE. The CDR3 length is 15 residues. The CDR3 bases are TGTGCCAGCAGCGTTGAGTCGGGAGGGGTGAATGAGCAGTTCTTC. Encoded protein: CASSVESGGVNEQFF.

The rearrangement uses TRBV6-1 and TRBJ1-5, with TRBD1 as a possible D gene (5 bases). In germline, CDR1 is MNHNS, CDR2 SASEGT. The V and J ends lost 4 bases and 7 bases respectively, with 14 bases between them. This CDR3 has 14 residues. The CDR3 DNA sequence: TGTGCCAGCAGTGCGGGACCGGAGGGGCAGCCCCAGCATTTT. It translates to CASSAGPEGQPQHF.

This sequence joins TRBV6-5 and TRBJ2-7, with TRBD2 matching 8 bases. J lost 4 bases, V lost 0 bases, and 5 bases had no gene match. The V gene's germline CDR1 is MNHEY and CDR2 SVGAGI. The length of the CDR3 is 15 residues. Here the CDR3 DNA reads TGTGCCAGCAGTTACTCGGCTAGCGGGTATTACGAGCAGTACTTC. This gives the protein CASSYSASGYYEQYF.

The chain recombines TRBV7-8 with TRBJ1-5, with D tentatively TRBD1 (5 bases). The CDR3 has 17 amino acids. Trimming took off 0 bases at V and 3 bases at J, with 15 bases between the two ends. Germline V gene sequence: CDR1 SGHVS, CDR2 FQNEAQ. The CDR3 loop is CASSLALARDVNQPQHF. As DNA, the CDR3 is TGTGCCAGCAGCTTAGCGCTGGCCAGGGATGTCAATCAGCCCCAGCATTTT. The variable domain in full, completed from reference TRBV7-8 and TRBJ1-5, reads GAGVSQSPRYKVAKRGQDVALRCDPISGHVSLFWYQQALGQGPEFLTYFQNEAQLDKSGLPSDRFFAERPEGSVSTLKIQRTQQEDSAVYLCASSLALARDVNQPQHFGDGTRLSIL.

This CDR3 is CASSLDRVPVKEQYF. CDR3 DNA sequence: TGTGCCAGCAGCCTGGACAGGGTCCCCGTGAAAGAGCAGTACTTC. This rearrangement joins TRBV28 to TRBJ2-7; 8 nucleotides agree with TRBD1. Looked up from germline, CDR1 is MDHEN and CDR2 is SYDVKM. Trimming cost V 6 bases and J 7 bases; bases outside gene matches: 14. The CDR3 covers 15 residues.

This clone was seen a single time. The chain carries TRBV10-3 and TRBJ2-6; 7 bases match TRBD1. This CDR3 is built from 15 residues. The trim removed 3 bases at V and 4 bases at J, leaving 3 bases unmatched. Per germline, CDR1 ENHRY and CDR2 SYGVKD. The CDR3 coding sequence is TGTGCCATCAGTGATGCAGGGGGAGGGGCCAACGTCCTGACTTTC. As protein: CAISDAGGGANVLTF.

The gene calls are TRBV5-1 and TRBJ2-7, with a weak D call TRBD1 (5 bases). The CDR3 loop spans 15 amino acids. V dropped 0 bases and J dropped 2 bases, with 12 bases sitting between them. Germline V lookup: CDR1 SGHRS, CDR2 YFSETQ. The CDR3: CASSLARGGAYEQYF. The DNA of the CDR3 is TGCGCCAGCAGCTTGGCTAGGGGTGGGGCCTACGAGCAGTACTTC.

This clone has a handful of counts. The CDR3 is CASRGGDGSGDTEAFF. The CDR3 DNA reads TGTGCCAGCAGGGGCGGGGATGGGAGTGGGGACACTGAAGCTTTCTTT. The V and J genes are TRBV28 and TRBJ1-1; D ambiguous. Trimming shortened V by 6 bases and J by 3 bases, and 20 bases separated the two germline ends. The CDR3 runs to 16 residues. Germline V gene sequence: CDR1 MDHEN, CDR2 SYDVKM.

This chain uses TRBV5-4 with TRBJ2-7; no clear D. Germline lookup yields CDR1 SGHNT and CDR2 YYREEE (reference sequence). V was cut by 1 base and J by 2 bases, with 13 bases left in between. CDR3 length: 15 amino acids. For the CDR3, the DNA is TGTGCCAGCAGCTTGAAACTGACTCTAACCTACGAGCAGTACTTC. This encodes CASSLKLTLTYEQYF.

This clone has just one count. The rearrangement joins TRBV5-1 to TRBJ2-5, with D possibly TRBD1 on 6 matching bases. V was trimmed by 4 bases and J by 4 bases, leaving 20 bases between them. Germline V gene sequence: CDR1 SGHRS, CDR2 YFSETQ. This CDR3 spans 16 amino acids. CDR3 sequence (DNA): TGCGCCAGCAGCCCGGATTCACAGGGTTGGGGAGAGACCCAGTACTTC. Translating it yields CASSPDSQGWGETQYF.

The chain combines TRBV10-3 with TRBJ1-2; 9 nucleotides align to TRBD1. J gave up 4 bases and V 7 bases, and 10 bases lay outside the gene matches. There are 15 residues in the CDR3. Germline V gene lookup returns CDR1 ENHRY and CDR2 SYGVKD. For the CDR3, the DNA is TGTGCCATCACTGAAACGGACAGGGGCCCCTATGGCTACACCTTC. Its translation is CAITETDRGPYGYTF.

The V call is TRBV5-6, the J call TRBJ1-1, with D possibly matching TRBD1 (5 bases). CDR1 SGHDT and CDR2 YYEEEE come from the germline V gene. V lost 4 bases and J lost 8, with 18 bases in between. This CDR3 spans 14 amino acids. The CDR3 sequence: CASSRTAGYEEAFF. CDR3 DNA sequence: TGTGCCAGCAGCCGCACCGCAGGGTACGAAGAAGCTTTCTTT.

The chain is built from TRBV5-1 and TRBJ1-1, with TRBD1 identical over 7 bases. J lost 0 bases, V lost 4 bases, and 6 bases had no gene match. From germline, CDR1 is SGHRS and CDR2 YFSETQ. The CDR3 has 15 residues. The CDR3 nucleotides read TGCGCCAGCAGCCGAGAGGGGGCTATGAACACTGAAGCTTTCTTT. Its protein product is CASSREGAMNTEAFF.

The rearrangement joins TRBV10-3 to TRBJ2-1; 16 bases align to TRBD2. Germline V lookup: CDR1 ENHRY, CDR2 SYGVKD. Trimming cost V 5 bases and J 9 bases; bases outside gene matches: 16. CDR3 length: 19 amino acids. CDR3 residues: CAISSSPGLAGGPESEQFF. The CDR3 DNA is TGTGCCATCAGTTCCAGTCCGGGACTAGCGGGAGGGCCTGAGAGTGAGCAGTTCTTC.